The T cell receptor beta chain described here comes from a study of molecular identifiers for immune sequencing clone quantification. With regard to this clonotype: A read error is possible here, since a much larger clone lies one base away.

MiXCR, run by TCRdb on the PCR reads, gives a single entry per CDR3 protein. The repertoire includes tens of thousands of distinct CDR3 sequences, 15% to 20% of them detected once, and less than 1.2% sits in the top ten. The CDR3 length is 14 residues. V was clipped by 8 bases and J by 4 bases, with 15 bases between them. The sequenced material came from naive CD8+ T cells from blood, with Jurkat cell RNA spiked in. Subset meaning: FACS-sorted CD8+CD4-CCR7+CD45RA+ naive T cells. The sequence was collected from a human donor in good health. Some libraries in this study had Jurkat cell RNA spiked in. The rearrangement links TRBV5-3 to TRBJ2-2; TRBD1 or TRBD2 may be the D gene (7 bases each). TRBV5-3 is assigned to the ORF class and has an uncertain function. CDR3 DNA sequence: TGTGCCAGCAGCGGGACAGAGATCACCGGGGAGCTGTTTTTT. Protein: CASSGTEITGELFF.